This T cell receptor beta chain was sequenced in a study of early T cells in non-severe SARS-CoV-2 infection. Study background: The chains were unpaired, and the sequenced material was bulk RNA from unsorted whole blood. Study conclusions and caveats: Clonotype matching in VDJdb favored anti-spike CD8 responses and did not capture private and CD4 specificities.

Trimming shortened V by 4 bases and J by 4 bases, and 12 bases separated the two germline ends. The CDR3 totals 14 residues. This clonotype was picked up many times. No antigen is known for it. Separate cDNA molecules each had unique molecular identifiers attached to them. TCRdb re-analysed the 5' RACE reads in MiXCR, keeping a single row per CDR3 protein. The data hold 75,000 to 100,000 distinct CDR3 sequences, with 14% to 15% observed a single time. The sequencing sample was made of whole blood. The rearrangement joins TRBV12-3 or TRBV12-4 to TRBJ2-3, with D tentatively TRBD2 (5 bases). This sequence was found in an adult who was a healthcare worker with PCR-confirmed SARS-CoV-2 infection or an uninfected control (not recorded which). CDR3: CASSWLGRADTQYF. CDR3 DNA: TGTGCCAGCAGTTGGCTAGGGCGGGCAGATACGCAGTATTTT.